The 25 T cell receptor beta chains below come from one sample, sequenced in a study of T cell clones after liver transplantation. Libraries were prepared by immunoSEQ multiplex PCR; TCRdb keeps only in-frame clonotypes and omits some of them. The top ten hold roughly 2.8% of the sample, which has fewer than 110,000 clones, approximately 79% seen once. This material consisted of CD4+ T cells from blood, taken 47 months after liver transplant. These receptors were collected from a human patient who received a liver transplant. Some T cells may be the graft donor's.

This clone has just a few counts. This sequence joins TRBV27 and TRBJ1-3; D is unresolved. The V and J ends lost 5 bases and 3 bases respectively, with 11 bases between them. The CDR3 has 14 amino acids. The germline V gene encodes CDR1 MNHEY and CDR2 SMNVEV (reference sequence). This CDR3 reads CASSKGRNGNTIYF. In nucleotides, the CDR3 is TGTGCCAGCAGTAAAGGACGGAATGGAAACACCATATATTTT.

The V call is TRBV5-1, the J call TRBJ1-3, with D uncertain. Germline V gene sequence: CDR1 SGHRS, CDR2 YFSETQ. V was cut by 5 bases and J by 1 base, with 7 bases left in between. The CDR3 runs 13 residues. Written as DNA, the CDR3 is TGCGCCAGCAGGGACTCTTCTGGAAACACCATATATTTT. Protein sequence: CASRDSSGNTIYF.

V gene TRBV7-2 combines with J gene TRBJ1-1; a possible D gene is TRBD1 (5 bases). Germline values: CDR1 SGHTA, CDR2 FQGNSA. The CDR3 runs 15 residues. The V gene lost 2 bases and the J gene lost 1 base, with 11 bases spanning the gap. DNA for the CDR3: TGTGCCAGCAGCTTAAGTACAGGAGCGAACACTGAAGCTTTCTTT. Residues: CASSLSTGANTEAFF. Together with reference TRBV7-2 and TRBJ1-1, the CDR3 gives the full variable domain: GAGVSQSPSNKVTEKGKDVELRCDPISGHTALYWYRQSLGQGLEFLIYFQGNSAPDKSGLPSDRFSAERTGGSVSTLTIQRTQQEDSAVYLCASSLSTGANTEAFFGQGTRLTVV.

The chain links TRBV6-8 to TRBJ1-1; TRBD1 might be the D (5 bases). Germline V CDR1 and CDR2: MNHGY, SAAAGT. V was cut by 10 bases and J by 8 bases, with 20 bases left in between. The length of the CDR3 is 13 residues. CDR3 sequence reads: CATLWGDVREAFF. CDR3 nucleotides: TGTGCCACCCTATGGGGGGATGTGCGGGAAGCTTTCTTT.

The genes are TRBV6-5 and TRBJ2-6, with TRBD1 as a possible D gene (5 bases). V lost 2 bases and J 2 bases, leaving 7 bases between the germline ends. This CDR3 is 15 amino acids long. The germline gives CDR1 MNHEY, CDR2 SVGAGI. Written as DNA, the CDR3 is TGTGCCAGCAGTTACAAGGGGACTGGGGCCAACGTCCTGACTTTC. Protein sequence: CASSYKGTGANVLTF.

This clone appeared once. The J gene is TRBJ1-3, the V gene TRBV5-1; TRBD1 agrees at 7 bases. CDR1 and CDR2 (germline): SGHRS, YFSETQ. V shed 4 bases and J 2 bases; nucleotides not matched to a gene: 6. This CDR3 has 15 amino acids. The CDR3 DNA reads TGCGCCAGCAGCCCCGGGACAGAAGCTGGAAACACCATATATTTT. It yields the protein CASSPGTEAGNTIYF. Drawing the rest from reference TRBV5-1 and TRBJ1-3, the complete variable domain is KAGVTQTPRYLIKTRGQQVTLSCSPISGHRSVSWYQQTPGQGLQFLFEYFSETQRNKGNFPGRFSGRQFSNSRSEMNVSTLELGDSALYLCASSPGTEAGNTIYFGEGSWLTVV.

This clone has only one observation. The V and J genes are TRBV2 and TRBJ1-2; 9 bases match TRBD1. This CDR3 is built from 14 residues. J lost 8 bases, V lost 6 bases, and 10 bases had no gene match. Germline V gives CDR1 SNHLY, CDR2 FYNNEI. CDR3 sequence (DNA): TGTGCCAGCAGACGGACAGGGGACCCTTACGGCTACACCTTC. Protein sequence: CASRRTGDPYGYTF.

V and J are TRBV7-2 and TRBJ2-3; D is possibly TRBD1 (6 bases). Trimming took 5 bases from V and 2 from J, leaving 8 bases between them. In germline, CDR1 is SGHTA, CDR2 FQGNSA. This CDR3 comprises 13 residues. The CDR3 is CASSPGVTDTQYF. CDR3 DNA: TGTGCCAGCAGCCCAGGGGTCACAGATACGCAGTATTTT.

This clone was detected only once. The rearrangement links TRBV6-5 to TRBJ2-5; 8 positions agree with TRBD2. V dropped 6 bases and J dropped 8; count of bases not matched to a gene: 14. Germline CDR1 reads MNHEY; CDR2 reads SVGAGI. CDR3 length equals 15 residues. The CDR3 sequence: CASRPERGLQGTQYF. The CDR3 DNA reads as TGTGCCAGCAGACCGGAGCGGGGGTTACAAGGTACCCAGTACTTC.

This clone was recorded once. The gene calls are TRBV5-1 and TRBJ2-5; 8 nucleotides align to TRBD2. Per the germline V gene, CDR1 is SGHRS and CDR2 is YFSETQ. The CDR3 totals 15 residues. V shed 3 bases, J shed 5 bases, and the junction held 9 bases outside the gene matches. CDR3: CASSSNSGAEETQYF. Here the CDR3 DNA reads TGCGCCAGCAGCTCTAATAGCGGGGCCGAGGAGACCCAGTACTTC.

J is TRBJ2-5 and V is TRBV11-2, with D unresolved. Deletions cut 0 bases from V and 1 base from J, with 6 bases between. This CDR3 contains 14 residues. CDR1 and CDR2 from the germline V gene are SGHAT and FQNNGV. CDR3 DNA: TGTGCCAGCAGCTTAGATTGGACCCAAGAGACCCAGTACTTC. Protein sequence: CASSLDWTQETQYF.

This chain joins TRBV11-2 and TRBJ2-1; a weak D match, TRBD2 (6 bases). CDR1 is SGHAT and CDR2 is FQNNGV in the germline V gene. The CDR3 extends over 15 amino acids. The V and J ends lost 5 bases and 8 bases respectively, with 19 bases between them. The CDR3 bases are TGTGCCAGCAGCGCGCCGGGAGTATCGGTCCATGAGCAGTTCTTC. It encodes CASSAPGVSVHEQFF.

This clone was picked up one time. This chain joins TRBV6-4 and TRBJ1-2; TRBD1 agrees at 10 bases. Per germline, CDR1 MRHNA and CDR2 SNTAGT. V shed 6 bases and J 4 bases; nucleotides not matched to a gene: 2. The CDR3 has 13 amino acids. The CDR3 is CASSRDRGYGYTF. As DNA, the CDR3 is TGTGCCAGCAGCCGGGACAGGGGCTATGGCTACACCTTC.

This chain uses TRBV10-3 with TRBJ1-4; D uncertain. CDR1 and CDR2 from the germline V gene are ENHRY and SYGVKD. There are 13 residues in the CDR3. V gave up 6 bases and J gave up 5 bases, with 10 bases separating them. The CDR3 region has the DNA TGTGCCATCAGCGCCGACACAAATGAAAAACTGTTTTTT. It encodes CAISADTNEKLFF.

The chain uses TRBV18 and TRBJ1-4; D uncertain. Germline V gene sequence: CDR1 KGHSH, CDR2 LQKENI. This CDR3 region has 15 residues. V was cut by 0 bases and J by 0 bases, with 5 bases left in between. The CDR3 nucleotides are TGTGCCAGCTCACCACCGACGACAACTAATGAAAAACTGTTTTTT. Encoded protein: CASSPPTTTNEKLFF.

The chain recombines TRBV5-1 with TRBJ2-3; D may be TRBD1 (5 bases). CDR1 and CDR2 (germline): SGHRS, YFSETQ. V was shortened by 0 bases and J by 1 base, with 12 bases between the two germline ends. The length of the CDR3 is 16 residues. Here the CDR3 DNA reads TGCGCCAGCAGCTTGGAAGGACACCGTCGCACAGATACGCAGTATTTT. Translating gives CASSLEGHRRTDTQYF.

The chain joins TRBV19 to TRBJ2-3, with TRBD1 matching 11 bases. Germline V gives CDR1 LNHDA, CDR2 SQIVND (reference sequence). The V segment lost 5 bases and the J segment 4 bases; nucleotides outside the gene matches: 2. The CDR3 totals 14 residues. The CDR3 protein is CASSGTGGSDTQYF. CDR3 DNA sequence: TGTGCCAGTAGTGGGACAGGGGGATCAGATACGCAGTATTTT.

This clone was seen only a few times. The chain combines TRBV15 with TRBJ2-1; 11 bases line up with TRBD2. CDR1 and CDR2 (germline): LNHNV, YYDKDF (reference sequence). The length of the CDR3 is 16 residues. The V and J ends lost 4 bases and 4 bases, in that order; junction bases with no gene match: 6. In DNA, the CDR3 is TGTGCCACCAGCACTCGACTAGCGGGGAGTTACAATGAGCAGTTCTTC. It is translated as CATSTRLAGSYNEQFF. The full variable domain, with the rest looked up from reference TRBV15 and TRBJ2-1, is DAMVIQNPRYQVTQFGKPVTLSCSQTLNHNVMYWYQQKSSQAPKLLFHYYDKDFNNEADTPDNFQSRRPNTSFCFLDIRSPGLGDTAMYLCATSTRLAGSYNEQFFGPGTRLTVL.

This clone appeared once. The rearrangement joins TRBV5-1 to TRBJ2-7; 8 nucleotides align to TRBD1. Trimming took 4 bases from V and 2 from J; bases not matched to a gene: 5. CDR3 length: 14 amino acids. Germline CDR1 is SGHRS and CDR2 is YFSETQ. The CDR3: CASSETGEPYEQYF. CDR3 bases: TGCGCCAGCAGCGAGACAGGGGAACCCTACGAGCAGTACTTC.

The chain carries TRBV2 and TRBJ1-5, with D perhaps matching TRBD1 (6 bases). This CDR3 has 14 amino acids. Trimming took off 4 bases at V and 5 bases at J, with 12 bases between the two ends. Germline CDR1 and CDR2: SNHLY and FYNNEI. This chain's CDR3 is CASSVIGGDQPQHF. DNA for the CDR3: TGTGCCAGCAGTGTAATAGGGGGTGATCAGCCCCAGCATTTT. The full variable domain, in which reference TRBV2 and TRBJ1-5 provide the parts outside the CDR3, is EPEVTQTPSHQVTQMGQEVILRCVPISNHLYFYWYRQILGQKVEFLVSFYNNEISEKSEIFDDQFSVERPDGSNFTLKIRSTKLEDSAMYFCASSVIGGDQPQHFGDGTRLSIL.

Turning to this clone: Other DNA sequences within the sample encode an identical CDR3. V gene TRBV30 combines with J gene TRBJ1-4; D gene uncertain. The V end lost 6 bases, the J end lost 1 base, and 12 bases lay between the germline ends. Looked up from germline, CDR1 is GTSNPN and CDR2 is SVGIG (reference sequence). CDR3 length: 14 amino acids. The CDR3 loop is CACLRRGTNEKLFF. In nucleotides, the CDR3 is TGTGCCTGCCTTAGACGGGGAACTAATGAAAAACTGTTTTTT. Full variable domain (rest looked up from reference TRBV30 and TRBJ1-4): SQTIHQWPATLVQPVGSPLSLECTVEGTSNPNLYWYRQAAGRGLQLLFYSVGIGQISSEVPQNLSASRPQDRQFILSSKKLLLSDSGFYLCACLRRGTNEKLFFGSGTQLSVL.

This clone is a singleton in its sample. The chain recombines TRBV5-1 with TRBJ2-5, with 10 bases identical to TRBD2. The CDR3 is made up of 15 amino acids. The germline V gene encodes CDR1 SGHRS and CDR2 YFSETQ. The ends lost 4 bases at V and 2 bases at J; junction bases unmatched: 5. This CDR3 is CASSPRTSGQETQYF. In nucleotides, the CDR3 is TGCGCCAGCAGCCCCCGGACTAGCGGACAAGAGACCCAGTACTTC.

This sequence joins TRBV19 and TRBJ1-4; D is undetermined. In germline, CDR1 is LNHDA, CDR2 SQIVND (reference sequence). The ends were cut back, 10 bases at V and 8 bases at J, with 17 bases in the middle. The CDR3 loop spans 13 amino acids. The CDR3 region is CATSYGVREKLFF. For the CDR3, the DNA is TGTGCCACCTCATATGGGGTTCGGGAAAAACTGTTTTTT.

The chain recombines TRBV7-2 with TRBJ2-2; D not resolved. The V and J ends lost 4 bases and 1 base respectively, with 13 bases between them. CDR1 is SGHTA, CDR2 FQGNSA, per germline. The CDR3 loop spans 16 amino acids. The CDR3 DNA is TGTGCCAGCAGCTCGGAACCGAATAGGAACACCGGGGAGCTGTTTTTT. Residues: CASSSEPNRNTGELFF.

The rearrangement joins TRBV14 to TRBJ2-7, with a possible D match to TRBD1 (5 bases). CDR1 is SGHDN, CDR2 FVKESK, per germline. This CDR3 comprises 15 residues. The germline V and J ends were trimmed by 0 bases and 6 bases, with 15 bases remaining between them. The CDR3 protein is CASSQDTIRGREQYF. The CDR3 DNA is TGTGCCAGCAGCCAAGATACCATAAGGGGTCGCGAGCAGTACTTC.